This T cell receptor beta chain is drawn from a study of T cell repertoires in cytomegalovirus infection. Looking at the study overall: CMV infection together with matching HLA type was indicated by public TCR beta signatures. Findings of the study overall: CMV-specific TCR beta clonotypes restricted by HLA-C dominated the ex vivo response. The cumulative frequency of public TCR beta families distinguished individuals who carried CMV together with the relevant HLA.

As regards this clonotype: Its antigen is not known.

TCRdb processed the reads anew with MiXCR; each CDR3 protein has one entry. The table shows about 450,000 distinct CDR3 sequences, with approximately 30% occurring only once. V dropped 8 bases and J dropped 1; count of bases not matched to a gene: 7. CDR1 and CDR2 (germline): SNHLY, FYNNEI. CDR3 length equals 15 residues. The clonotype was recovered from a human donor in good health (CMV status not recorded). Some clones in this sample may be carry-over from other donors' samples. The chain couples TRBV2 to TRBJ2-3, with 9 bases that match TRBD2. The sequenced material came from PBMCs. The CDR3 DNA follows: TGTGCCAGCTTCGGGGGCGGGGGGGGCACAGATACGCAGTATTTT. This encodes CASFGGGGGTDTQYF. The whole variable domain, remainder taken from reference TRBV2 and TRBJ2-3, is EPEVTQTPSHQVTQMGQEVILRCVPISNHLYFYWYRQILGQKVEFLVSFYNNEISEKSEIFDDQFSVERPDGSNFTLKIRSTKLEDSAMYFCASFGGGGGTDTQYFGPGTRLTVL.